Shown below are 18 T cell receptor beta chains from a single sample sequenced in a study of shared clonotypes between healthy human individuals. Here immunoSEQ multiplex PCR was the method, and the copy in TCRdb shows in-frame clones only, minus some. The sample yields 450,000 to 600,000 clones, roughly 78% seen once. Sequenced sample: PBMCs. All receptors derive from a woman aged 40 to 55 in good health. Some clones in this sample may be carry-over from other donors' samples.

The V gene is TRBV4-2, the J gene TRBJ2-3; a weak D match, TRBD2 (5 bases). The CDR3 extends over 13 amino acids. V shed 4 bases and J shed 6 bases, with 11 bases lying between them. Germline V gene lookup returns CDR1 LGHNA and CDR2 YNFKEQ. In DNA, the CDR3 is TGTGCCAGCAGCCCCCGGGAAGGTGATACGCAGTATTTT. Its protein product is CASSPREGDTQYF.

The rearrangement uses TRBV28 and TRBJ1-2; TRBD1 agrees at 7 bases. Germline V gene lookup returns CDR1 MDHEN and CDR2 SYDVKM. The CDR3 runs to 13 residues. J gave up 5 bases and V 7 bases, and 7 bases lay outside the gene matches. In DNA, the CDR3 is TGTGCCAGCACCCTGACAGGGAGTTATGGCTACACCTTC. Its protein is CASTLTGSYGYTF.

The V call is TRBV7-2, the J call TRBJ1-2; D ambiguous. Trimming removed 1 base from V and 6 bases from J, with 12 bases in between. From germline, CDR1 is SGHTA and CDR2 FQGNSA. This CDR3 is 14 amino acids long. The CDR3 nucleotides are TGTGCCAGCAGCTTAGGATACAAAAGGGATGGCTACACCTTC. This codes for CASSLGYKRDGYTF.

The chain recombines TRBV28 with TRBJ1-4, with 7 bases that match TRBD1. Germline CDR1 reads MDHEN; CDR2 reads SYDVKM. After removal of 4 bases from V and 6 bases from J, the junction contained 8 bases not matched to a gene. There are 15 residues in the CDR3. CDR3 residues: CASSYAGTEDEKLFF. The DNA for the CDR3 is TGTGCCAGCAGTTACGCCGGGACAGAGGATGAAAAACTGTTTTTT.

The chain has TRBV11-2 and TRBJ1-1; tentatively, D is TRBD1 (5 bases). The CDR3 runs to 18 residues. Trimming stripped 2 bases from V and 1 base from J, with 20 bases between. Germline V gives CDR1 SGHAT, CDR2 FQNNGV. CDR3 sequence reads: CASSLLWEVGEENTEAFF. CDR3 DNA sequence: TGTGCCAGCAGCTTACTTTGGGAGGTAGGGGAAGAGAACACTGAAGCTTTCTTT.

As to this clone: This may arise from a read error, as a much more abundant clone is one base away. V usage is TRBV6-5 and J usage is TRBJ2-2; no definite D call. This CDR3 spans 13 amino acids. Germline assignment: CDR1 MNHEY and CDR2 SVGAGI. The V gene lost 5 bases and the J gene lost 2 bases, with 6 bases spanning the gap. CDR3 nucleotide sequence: TGTGCCAGCAGTGACCGAAACACCGGGGAGCTGTTTTTT. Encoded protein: CASSDRNTGELFF.

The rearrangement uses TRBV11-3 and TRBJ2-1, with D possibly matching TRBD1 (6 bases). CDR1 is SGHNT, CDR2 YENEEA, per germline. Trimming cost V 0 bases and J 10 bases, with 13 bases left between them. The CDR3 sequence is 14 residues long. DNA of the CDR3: TGTGCCAGCAGCTTAGACGTGGGCACAGGGGAGCAGTTCTTC. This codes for CASSLDVGTGEQFF.

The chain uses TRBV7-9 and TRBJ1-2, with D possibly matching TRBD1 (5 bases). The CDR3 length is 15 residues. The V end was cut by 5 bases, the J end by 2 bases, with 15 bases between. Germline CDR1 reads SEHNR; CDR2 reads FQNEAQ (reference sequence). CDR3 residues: CASSLSLQENYGYTF. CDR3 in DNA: TGTGCCAGCAGCCTTTCCTTACAGGAGAACTATGGCTACACCTTC.

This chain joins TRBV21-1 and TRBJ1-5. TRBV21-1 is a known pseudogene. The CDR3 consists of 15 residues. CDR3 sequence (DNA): TGTGCCAGCAGCCCCAGATGGGGGGGCCTTCAGCCCCAGCATTTT. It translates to CASSPRWGGLQPQHF.

CDR3 in amino acids: CASSIGGQGDSPLHF. Written as DNA, the CDR3 is TGTGCCAGTAGTATAGGAGGGCAGGGGGATTCACCCCTCCACTTT. The chain employs TRBV19 and TRBJ1-6; 7 bases align to TRBD1. In germline, CDR1 is LNHDA, CDR2 SQIVND (reference sequence). The V segment lost 1 base and the J segment 8 bases; nucleotides outside the gene matches: 5. CDR3 size: 15 residues.

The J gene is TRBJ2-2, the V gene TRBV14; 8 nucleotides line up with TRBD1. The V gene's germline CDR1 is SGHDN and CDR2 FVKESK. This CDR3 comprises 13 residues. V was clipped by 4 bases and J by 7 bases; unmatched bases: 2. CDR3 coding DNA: TGTGCCAGCAGCCGTGACAGGGGCGGGGAGCTGTTTTTT. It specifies CASSRDRGGELFF.

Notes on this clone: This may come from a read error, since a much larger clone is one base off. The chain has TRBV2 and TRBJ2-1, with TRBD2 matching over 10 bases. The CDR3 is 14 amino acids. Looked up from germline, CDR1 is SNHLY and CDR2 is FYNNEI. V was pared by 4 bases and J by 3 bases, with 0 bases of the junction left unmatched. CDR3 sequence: CASSGLAGYNEQFF. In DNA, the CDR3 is TGTGCCAGCAGTGGACTAGCGGGCTACAATGAGCAGTTCTTC.

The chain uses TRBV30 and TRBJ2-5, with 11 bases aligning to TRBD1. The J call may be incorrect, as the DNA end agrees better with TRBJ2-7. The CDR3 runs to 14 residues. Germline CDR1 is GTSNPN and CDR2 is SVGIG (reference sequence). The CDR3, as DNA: TGTGCCTGGGGACAGGGGGCGCGGTCCTACGAGCAGTACTTC. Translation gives CAWGQGARSYEQYF.

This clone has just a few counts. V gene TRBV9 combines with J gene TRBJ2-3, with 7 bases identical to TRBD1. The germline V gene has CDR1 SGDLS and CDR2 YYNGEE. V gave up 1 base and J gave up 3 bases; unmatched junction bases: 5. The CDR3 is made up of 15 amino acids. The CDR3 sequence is CASSVRDRTTDTQYF. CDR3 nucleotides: TGTGCCAGCAGCGTACGGGACAGAACTACAGATACGCAGTATTTT.

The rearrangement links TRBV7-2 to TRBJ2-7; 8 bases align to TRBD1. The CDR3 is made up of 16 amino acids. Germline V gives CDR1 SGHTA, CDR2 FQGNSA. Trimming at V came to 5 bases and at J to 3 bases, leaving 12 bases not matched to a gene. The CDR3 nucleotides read TGTGCCAGCAGCCCGACTCGGACAGGGTGGAACTACGAGCAGTACTTC. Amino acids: CASSPTRTGWNYEQYF.

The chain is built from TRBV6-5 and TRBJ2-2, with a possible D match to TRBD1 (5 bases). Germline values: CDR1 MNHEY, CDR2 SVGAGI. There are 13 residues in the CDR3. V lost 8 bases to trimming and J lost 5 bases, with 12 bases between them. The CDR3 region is CASLGVWTGELFF. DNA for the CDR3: TGTGCCAGCTTAGGGGTCTGGACCGGGGAGCTGTTTTTT.

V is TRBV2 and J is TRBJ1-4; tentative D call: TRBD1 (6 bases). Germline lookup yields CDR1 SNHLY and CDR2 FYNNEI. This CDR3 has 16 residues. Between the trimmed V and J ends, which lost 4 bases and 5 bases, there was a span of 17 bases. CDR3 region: CASSGGIGGQNEKLFF. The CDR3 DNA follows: TGTGCCAGCAGTGGAGGTATCGGGGGGCAAAATGAAAAACTGTTTTTT.

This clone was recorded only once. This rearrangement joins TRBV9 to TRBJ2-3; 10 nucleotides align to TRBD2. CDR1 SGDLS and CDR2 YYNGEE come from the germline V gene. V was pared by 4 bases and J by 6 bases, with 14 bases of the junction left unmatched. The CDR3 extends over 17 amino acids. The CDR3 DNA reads TGTGCCAGCAGCACCCCGCTGGAGCGGGAGGGCTTGGATACGCAGTATTTT. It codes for CASSTPLEREGLDTQYF.